This T cell receptor (beta chain) was captured by sequencing in a study of T-cell reconstitution after alpha-beta-depleted transplantation in children (dated by TCRdb to about 2016). Background on the whole study: Using TCR repertoire profiling, the study quantitatively followed how T-cell immune reconstitution unfolded in children after TCRalphabeta/CD19-depleted allogeneic hematopoietic cell transplantation. The paper's findings and limits, for the study overall: About two months after transplant, the apparently early recovery of alphabetaT-cell counts reportedly depended on just several hundred clones that had expanded rapidly and came from non-depleted graft cells. In some patients, the high TCRbeta diversity seen at day 60 was put down to recipient T cells and intrathymic progenitors that had survived conditioning. The frequencies of hyperexpanded clones fell over the following months, and after one year, T-cell counts and TCRbeta diversity were mostly attributed to newly produced T cells.

As for this clonotype: The antigen it binds to is not known. No qualities accompany the bases; no much larger clone lies one base away.

The method behind the library was PCR. The reads were generated on an Illumina HiSeq 2500. TCR libraries were prepared with molecular barcoding, using unique molecular identifiers to normalize TCRbeta repertoire quantification. TCRdb reprocessed the public reads (quality trimming at Q25 with fastp, clone calling with MiXCR) and kept in-frame beta chains. Rows are combined by CDR3 protein, so each entry shows the most common genes and DNA. The sample records about 98,000 distinct CDR3 sequences, less than 25% of which are singletons. The ten largest clonotypes hold about a fifth of the sample. Sample treatment or condition, as interpreted from the label and publication: allogeneic hematopoietic cell transplantation with graft depleted of TCRalphabeta T cells and CD19 B cells. The transplant recipients were children given TCRalphabeta/CD19-depleted allogeneic hematopoietic cell grafts. The germline ends are 14 bases apart after V is trimmed by 2 bases and J by 0 bases. From the germline V gene, CDR1 is SGHRS and CDR2 is YFSETQ. The CDR3 spans 17 residues, from the cysteine through the phenylalanine. The kept DNA is CDR3 alone, 51 bases in frame from the first base.

Specimen: PBMCs, collected before TCRalphabeta/CD19-depleted stem cell transplant. This receptor chain uses TRBV5-1 and TRBJ1-4, with a tentative D gene TRBD1 over 6 matching bases. This sequence originates from a boy aged 2 to 9 with acute lymphoblastic leukemia, due to receive a stem cell transplant. This receptor carries the CDR3 CASSFGTPDTTNEKLFF. DNA sequence: TGCGCCAGCAGCTTCGGGACACCGGACACAACTAATGAAAAACTGTTTTTT.